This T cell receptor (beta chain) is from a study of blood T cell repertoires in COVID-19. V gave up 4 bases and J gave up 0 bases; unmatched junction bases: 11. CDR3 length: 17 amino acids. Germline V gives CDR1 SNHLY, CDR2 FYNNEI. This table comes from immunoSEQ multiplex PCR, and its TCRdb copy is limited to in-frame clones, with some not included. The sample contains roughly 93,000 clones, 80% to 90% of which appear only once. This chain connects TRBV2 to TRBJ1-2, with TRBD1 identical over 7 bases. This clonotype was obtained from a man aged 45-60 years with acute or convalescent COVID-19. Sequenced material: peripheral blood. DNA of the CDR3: TGTGCCAGCAGTGGTTTTGACAGGGAAGCTTCTAACTATGGCTACACCTTC. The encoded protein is CASSGFDREASNYGYTF.